The 10 T cell receptor beta chains below were found in one sample sequenced in a study of shared clonotypes between healthy human individuals (TCRdb year 2020). CD8 naive samples were CD45RO-negative cells positively selected for CCR7, giving a CD45RA+CCR7+ population that excluded TemRA cells. Libraries came from the immunoSEQ multiplex PCR assay. The source is immuneACCESS, and TCRdb retained only in-frame sequences with V and J called. Part of the clones is not carried over; for the studies checked, unresolved V genes explain less than half of this, and the remainder is unexplained. Recorded for this sample are more than 2 million clones; about 95% of them occurred a single time. The ten largest clones take up 0.85% to 1.3% of the sample. Material: naive CD8+ T cells sorted from blood. The sample's cell subset or site, from its label and the paper: CD45RA+CCR7+. Receptors originate from a man between 18 and 29 years old in good health.

This clone was detected only once. This chain connects TRBV10-1 to TRBJ2-2; the D is unclear. This CDR3 spans 15 amino acids. V was clipped by 0 bases and J by 4 bases, with 9 bases between them. Germline V CDR1 and CDR2: WNHNN, SYGVQD (reference sequence). In nucleotides, the CDR3 is TGCGCCAGCAGTGAGTCGAATCCCCCCACCGGGGAGCTGTTTTTT. It codes for CASSESNPPTGELFF.

The chain joins TRBV28 to TRBJ2-2; TRBD2 might be the D (6 bases). The germline V gene has CDR1 MDHEN and CDR2 SYDVKM. V lost 2 bases, J lost 8 bases, and 18 bases lay in between. This CDR3 region has 16 residues. CDR3 sequence reads: CASSLTQLGSLGELFF. The CDR3 DNA follows: TGTGCCAGCAGTTTAACCCAACTCGGGAGTCTGGGGGAGCTGTTTTTT.

The CDR3 loop is CASSAERVAYEQYF. In DNA, the CDR3 is TGCGCCAGCAGTGCCGAGCGGGTAGCCTACGAGCAGTACTTC. The rearrangement links TRBV10-2 to TRBJ2-7; D might be TRBD2 (6 bases). CDR3 length equals 14 residues. Trimming took off 4 bases at V and 2 bases at J, with 12 bases between the two ends. The germline gives CDR1 WSHSY, CDR2 SAAADI.

V is TRBV6-5 and J is TRBJ2-2, with TRBD2 matching over 10 bases. From germline, CDR1 is MNHEY and CDR2 SVGAGI. The CDR3 runs to 15 residues. V lost 4 bases, J lost 7 bases, and 6 bases stayed unmatched. The CDR3 protein is CASSWLAGAVGELFF. The CDR3 DNA is TGTGCCAGCAGTTGGCTAGCGGGAGCGGTCGGGGAGCTGTTTTTT.

This rearrangement joins TRBV5-6 to TRBJ2-4; TRBD2 might be the D (6 bases). The CDR3 is 13 amino acids. V was cut by 2 bases and J by 5 bases, with 8 bases left in between. In germline, CDR1 is SGHDT, CDR2 YYEEEE. The CDR3 here is CASSFPSENIQYF. The CDR3 coding sequence is TGTGCCAGCAGCTTCCCTAGCGAAAACATTCAGTACTTC.

This chain links TRBV20-1 with TRBJ1-2; no clear D gene. This CDR3 comprises 11 residues. Per the germline V gene, CDR1 is DFQATT and CDR2 is SNEGSKA (reference sequence). CDR3 protein: CRTQAFYGYTF. As DNA, the CDR3 is TGCAGGACACAAGCATTCTATGGCTACACCTTC.

In this sample, this clone turned up once. The genes are TRBV7-2 and TRBJ2-7; D is ambiguous. Germline V gene lookup returns CDR1 SGHTA and CDR2 FQGNSA. The length of the CDR3 is 13 residues. Between the trimmed V and J ends, which lost 0 bases and 0 bases, there was a span of 3 bases. The CDR3 here is CASSLAISYEQYF. The CDR3 DNA reads as TGTGCCAGCAGCTTAGCGATCTCCTACGAGCAGTACTTC.

V is TRBV4-3 and J is TRBJ1-4; a weak D match, TRBD1 (6 bases). This CDR3 has 14 residues. With 4 bases removed from V and 6 bases from J, the gap between germline ends came to 12 bases. Germline CDR1 and CDR2: LGHNA and YSLEER. The CDR3 DNA is TGCGCCAGCAGCCCGGGACAACGCGATGAAAAACTGTTTTTT. Its translation is CASSPGQRDEKLFF.

In the case of this clone: This sample also contains other DNA sequences that code for the same CDR3. The J gene is TRBJ2-7, the V gene TRBV7-6; D not certain. The germline CDR1 and CDR2 sequences are SGHVS and FNYEAQ. The CDR3 covers 13 residues. Between the trimmed V and J ends, which lost 1 base and 2 bases, there was a span of 6 bases. The CDR3 DNA follows: TGTGCCAGCAGCTTAGGATTAGCCTACGAGCAGTACTTC. As protein: CASSLGLAYEQYF.

The chain combines TRBV5-8 with TRBJ2-5; no reliable D call. Deletions cut 1 base from V and 2 bases from J, with 6 bases between. The CDR3 contains 13 residues. CDR1 is SGHTS and CDR2 is YDEGEE in the germline V gene. DNA for the CDR3: TGTGCCAGCAGCTTGCAGGCGCAAGAGACCCAGTACTTC. As protein: CASSLQAQETQYF.